Listed below are T cell receptor beta chains from one sample, sequenced in a study of response to subunit inactivated influenza vaccine. TCRdb processed the RT-PCR reads anew with MiXCR; each CDR3 protein has one entry. The repertoire holds roughly 570,000 distinct CDR3 sequences, with 12% to 15% as singletons. This specimen was PBMCs from blood, taken approximately 13 days after vaccination. These receptors originate from a man in his forties or fifties who received an inactivated influenza vaccine. The conserved cysteine and the conserved F or W are not part of the CDR3 here.

V	J	CDR3
TRBV4-2	TRBJ2-5	ASSQPGLTQETQY
TRBV7-2	TRBJ2-5	ASSSRGQRDQETQY
TRBV7-9	TRBJ2-7	ASSFRDSTYEQY
TRBV20-1	TRBJ2-7	SASRGSYEQY
TRBV20-1	TRBJ1-2	SARVLTPHGGAGYT
TRBV11-2	TRBJ2-7	ASSLGGGTLAVFSYEQY
TRBV28	TRBJ2-5	ASRGDGTAKETQY
TRBV6-1	TRBJ1-2	ASRRGQGHYGYT
TRBV5-1	TRBJ2-3	ASSLGTGRDTQY
TRBV12-5	TRBJ2-2	ASGSLTSGGATGELF
TRBV4-3	TRBJ1-3	ASSQDGRSPGNTIY
TRBV5-1	TRBJ1-1	ASSLNENTEAF
TRBV5-1	TRBJ2-6	ASSLPGRAGANVLT
TRBV6-1	TRBJ2-7	ASSESGPMDEQY
TRBV12-3/TRBV12-4	TRBJ2-3	ASSPIGRSSPTQY
TRBV11-2	TRBJ2-3	ASSLVFAGRTQY
TRBV18	TRBJ2-3	ASSPSLLAGETDTQY
TRBV28	TRBJ1-1	ASRLGGAVGTEAF
TRBV20-1	TRBJ1-5	SASYRKSNQPQH